The source of this TCR beta chain is a study of T cells in Graves' hyperthyroidism and ophthalmopathy. RNA transcripts provided the source from which TCR beta CDR3 regions were amplified. Researchers ran a first-round RT-PCR on the TCR CDR3 using the HTBI primer set. In TCRdb, the multiplex PCR reads were re-called with MiXCR into one record per CDR3 protein. The table records 100,000 to 140,000 distinct CDR3 sequences, more than 15% of them present only once. After removal of 4 bases from V and 9 bases from J, the junction contained 15 bases not matched to a gene. CDR1 and CDR2 from the germline V gene are SGHVS and FNYEAQ. CDR3 length: 16 residues. This clonotype was detected many times. Its antigen remains unidentified. Findings of the study overall: Ophthalmopathy, which appeared later, was predicted by the model a median roughly 6.6 months before onset.

The clonotype was recovered from a woman in her 50s with Graves' hyperthyroidism. Sequenced: blood. The chain has TRBV7-6 and TRBJ2-1; 7 bases fit TRBD2. The chain's CDR3 is CASSSPGRELRFEQFF. CDR3 DNA: TGTGCCAGCAGCTCCCCAGGGAGGGAGTTGAGGTTTGAGCAGTTCTTC.